This entry lists 12 T cell receptor beta chains sequenced from one sample in a study of T cells after yellow fever vaccination. TCRdb processed the 5' RACE reads anew with MiXCR; each CDR3 protein has one entry. This table holds 150,000 to 200,000 distinct CDR3 sequences, roughly 6.2% found once. The sample consisted of CD4+ T cells sorted from PBMCs, taken on the day of the first yellow fever vaccination. Receptors were obtained from a man aged 18 to 29 who received the YFV17D yellow fever vaccine.

This clonotype was detected many times. The chain recombines TRBV25-1 with TRBJ2-3; D unresolved. V was trimmed by 5 bases and J by 0 bases, leaving 9 bases between them. This CDR3 has 14 residues. Germline CDR1 MGHDK, CDR2 SYGVNS. The CDR3: CASSPGGSTDTQYF. For the CDR3, the DNA is TGTGCCAGCAGTCCCGGTGGTAGCACAGATACGCAGTATTTT.

There are many counts of this clonotype. The chain joins TRBV7-9 to TRBJ1-4; D perhaps matches TRBD1 (5 bases). CDR3 length equals 13 residues. Trimming removed 5 bases at V and 13 bases at J, with 17 bases between. Germline CDR1 SEHNR, CDR2 FQNEAQ (reference sequence). CDR3 loop: CASSPVMRGRLFF. CDR3 bases: TGTGCCAGCAGCCCCGTTATGAGGGGACGACTGTTTTTT.

The chain has TRBV7-2 and TRBJ2-3; 12 bases are shared with TRBD2. The J segment lost 2 bases and the V segment lost 3 bases, leaving 9 bases of the junction unmatched. Germline lookup yields CDR1 SGHTA and CDR2 FQGNSA. The CDR3 runs to 18 residues. The DNA of the CDR3 is TGTGCCAGCAGCTTCACCCTAGCGGGGGGGAACCCCACAGATACGCAGTATTTT. Its protein product is CASSFTLAGGNPTDTQYF.

This clonotype was counted only a few times. This sequence joins TRBV20-1 and TRBJ2-7; TRBD1 might be the D (6 bases). Germline lookup yields CDR1 DFQATT and CDR2 SNEGSKA (reference sequence). The V and J ends lost 4 bases and 3 bases respectively, with 10 bases between them. CDR3 length: 12 amino acids. CDR3 nucleotides: TGCAGTGCTATCGGACAGAGCTACGAGCAGTACTTC. Its translation: CSAIGQSYEQYF.

The chain is built from TRBV25-1 and TRBJ2-7, with D perhaps TRBD2 (7 bases). CDR3 length: 19 residues. The germline V gene encodes CDR1 MGHDK and CDR2 SYGVNS. The V end was cut by 1 base, the J end by 7 bases, with 29 bases between. The CDR3, as DNA: TGTGCCAGCAGTGAATCCGCTAAGAATTTGGGGGGGCTTTTGGGGGAGCAGTACTTC. Translated, it gives CASSESAKNLGGLLGEQYF.

This clonotype was observed at least ten times. This chain connects TRBV19 to TRBJ2-5, with 14 bases fitting TRBD2. V lost 4 bases and J lost 2; bases outside the gene matches: 6. The CDR3 contains 17 residues. The germline gives CDR1 LNHDA, CDR2 SQIVND (reference sequence). CDR3 sequence reads: CASSRGLAGAMQETQYF. CDR3 nucleotides: TGTGCCAGTAGTAGGGGACTAGCGGGGGCTATGCAAGAGACCCAGTACTTC. The full variable domain, in which reference TRBV19 and TRBJ2-5 provide the parts outside the CDR3, is DGGITQSPKYLFRKEGQNVTLSCEQNLNHDAMYWYRQDPGQGLRLIYYSQIVNDFQKGDIAEGYSVSREKKESFPLTVTSAQKNPTAFYLCASSRGLAGAMQETQYFGPGTRLLVL.

This clonotype was counted ten times or more. The V and J genes are TRBV28 and TRBJ2-1, with a weak D call TRBD2 (7 bases). V dropped 5 bases and J dropped 7 bases, with 21 bases sitting between them. Germline loops: CDR1 MDHEN, CDR2 SYDVKM. CDR3 length equals 16 residues. This CDR3 reads CASSPLEGGSGNEQFF. The DNA of the CDR3 is TGTGCCAGCAGTCCTCTGGAGGGGGGGTCGGGGAATGAGCAGTTCTTC.

This sequence joins TRBV10-3 and TRBJ2-1, with a weak D call TRBD1 (7 bases). V was trimmed by 6 bases and J by 8 bases, leaving 20 bases between them. Germline CDR1 reads ENHRY; CDR2 reads SYGVKD. CDR3 length: 15 residues. This CDR3 is CAISGQVSTGDEQFF. The DNA of the CDR3 is TGTGCCATCAGCGGACAGGTTTCAACGGGAGATGAGCAGTTCTTC.

This clonotype was observed many times. The gene calls are TRBV6-5 and TRBJ2-2; 8 bases map to TRBD1. With V trimmed by 2 bases and J by 5 bases, 4 bases remained unmatched. The CDR3 totals 15 residues. Germline CDR1 MNHEY, CDR2 SVGAGI. In DNA form, the CDR3 reads TGTGCCAGCAGTTACGGACAGGGAGGTACCGGGGAGCTGTTTTTT. Translated, it gives CASSYGQGGTGELFF.

This clonotype was counted at least ten times. The CDR3 is CASRDSNSPLHF. Here the CDR3 DNA reads TGTGCCAGCCGGGACAGCAATTCACCCCTCCACTTT. The chain has TRBV6-2 or TRBV6-3 and TRBJ1-6; the match to TRBD1 covers 7 bases. The length of the CDR3 is 12 residues. J lost 7 bases, V lost 8 bases, and 2 bases had no gene match. From germline, CDR1 is MNHEY and CDR2 SVGEGT.

This clonotype was detected many times. This rearrangement joins TRBV19 to TRBJ1-1, with unresolved D. The germline V and J ends were trimmed by 4 bases and 6 bases, with 15 bases remaining between them. In germline, CDR1 is LNHDA, CDR2 SQIVND (reference sequence). The CDR3 runs 14 residues. The CDR3 DNA follows: TGTGCCAGTAGTAGGCCTAGGGCGGTCGCTGAAGCTTTCTTT. This translates into CASSRPRAVAEAFF.

Ten or more counts support this clonotype. The chain employs TRBV2 and TRBJ1-4; no definite D call. The V and J ends lost 2 bases and 10 bases respectively, with 11 bases between them. The germline CDR1 and CDR2 sequences are SNHLY and FYNNEI. The CDR3 is made up of 13 amino acids. CDR3 DNA: TGTGCCAGCAGTGAAAACACCGCCCTAAAACTGTTTTTT. Encoded protein: CASSENTALKLFF.